This TCR beta chain was recovered during a study of sequential checkpoint blockade in melanoma. Stated treatment: randomized to nivolumab then ipilimumab (arm A) or the reverse (arm B). DNA-damaging chemotherapy had not been given to any patient beforehand. V shed 4 bases and J shed 8 bases, with 9 bases lying between them. The CDR3 is 12 amino acids. CDR1 and CDR2 from the germline V gene are SNHLY and FYNNEI. Assay: immunoSEQ multiplex PCR; the TCRdb copy retains only in-frame clones and omits some. The data hold around 18,000 clones, with 74% observed a single time. The gene calls are TRBV2 and TRBJ2-1; maybe TRBD2 (6 bases). The TCR sequence derives from a human donor with melanoma. The sequenced sample was CD8+ T cells sorted from blood (inferred from file names), obtained from a patient given nivolumab and ipilimumab in sequence. The CDR3 reads CASSVGGDEQFF. Written as DNA, the CDR3 is TGTGCCAGCAGTGTTGGCGGGGATGAGCAGTTCTTC.